The clone carrying this T cell receptor beta chain has more than one count but fewer than ten. Its antigen is still unknown. The data are from a study of identical twins. Between the trimmed V and J ends, which lost 3 bases and 2 bases, there was a span of 9 bases. Germline V CDR1 and CDR2: SGDLS, YYNGEE. This CDR3 has 15 residues. Study conclusions and caveats: Memory repertoires lacked the insertion deficit that abundant cord blood beta clonotypes showed.

Carrying unique molecular identifiers, the cDNA also gained a universal primer site through template switching. Each CDR3 protein gets one entry after TCRdb re-called the 5' RACE reads with MiXCR. The data contain roughly 720,000 distinct CDR3 sequences, about 18% of them seen just once; the ten biggest clones take up around 13%. This same sample was also taken into another study, of T cells expressing NK-cell markers.

The sample taken for sequencing was PBMCs. The chain combines TRBV9 with TRBJ2-6, with no clear D. The TCR was taken from a woman aged 18 to 35 in good health. The CDR3 bases are TGTGCCAGCAGCGAGCTAAGCCCTGGGGCCAACGTCCTGACTTTC. It specifies CASSELSPGANVLTF.